This T cell receptor (beta chain) was identified in a study of tumor-infiltrating lymphocytes in primary liver carcinoma. Overall study: All lesions had stage T1-T3 N0M0 and roughly 4 to 10 cm widths. The study's findings and limits: Bulk samples went unsorted, so CD4+ and CD8+ repertoires were not compared. With p = 0.039, the top-250-clone fraction in tumors significantly exceeded that in blood.

The CDR3 extends over 14 amino acids. Trimming removed 3 bases from V and 7 bases from J, with 14 bases in between. Germline lookup yields CDR1 SGHRS and CDR2 YFSETQ. In the case of this clonotype: The antigen is undetermined. Here the CDR3 omits its conserved ending phenylalanine or tryptophan, so a read error is the likely source.

Starting from about 0.5 ug of total RNA, TCR beta cDNA was produced with a primer in the constant region. Libraries of TCR beta came from three nested multiplex PCR rounds with slightly modified ARM-PCR. Running 9 to 10 cycles apiece, the first two PCR rounds relied on TRBV1-TRBV30 forward primers together with a C-beta reverse primer. Each CDR3 protein is one row after TCRdb ran MiXCR on the multiplex PCR reads. The sample shows approximately 330,000 distinct CDR3 sequences, 65% of them seen only once. It was unsorted whole blood that yielded blood RNA, and germline DNA was also extracted. The specimen sequenced was peripheral blood. The TCR originated in a man aged 40-55 years with primary liver carcinoma and hepatitis B virus infection. This sequence joins TRBV5-1 and TRBJ2-1; the D is unclear. CDR3 bases: TGCGCCAGCAGCTCCCCGATAGTTCAAAATGAGCAGTTCTTA. The encoded protein is CASSSPIVQNEQFL.